The rows below give T cell receptor beta chains drawn from one sample of a study of tumor-infiltrating lymphocytes in primary liver carcinoma. TCRdb reanalysed the multiplex PCR reads using MiXCR and keeps one entry per CDR3 protein. The table has 45,000 to 65,000 distinct CDR3 sequences, about 77% seen once; the top ten hold about 24%. Sequencing was done on a sample of liver tumor tissue from sampling region 5. Source of these receptors: a middle-aged man with primary liver carcinoma and hepatitis B virus infection. CDR3s include the opening cysteine and the closing phenylalanine or tryptophan. The order of the fields is CDR3 DNA, CDR3 protein, D gene, V gene, clone size, J gene. D genes are given only for firm matches. Clone size is not always given. Where it is, it says once, few, many or a class for expanded clones.

TGTGCCAGCACCCTGACTAGCGGGAACACCGGGGAGCTGTTTTTT	CASTLTSGNTGELFF	TRBD2	TRBV12-3/TRBV12-4	many	TRBJ2-2
TGTGCCAGCACTAGGAGCGGGAGGTTCCCCTCAGATATGCAGTATTTT	CASTRSGRFPSDMQYF	TRBD2	TRBV6-1	.	TRBJ2-3
TGTGCTAGCTCACCACTAGTGGGAGACGAGCAGTACTTC	CASSPLVGDEQYF	.	TRBV18	.	TRBJ2-7
TGTGCCAGCAGTCGAAGCGGGCCAGAGATCCAGTACTTC	CASSRSGPEIQYF	.	TRBV12-3/TRBV12-4	.	TRBJ2-5
TGTGCTAGTGTTTTGCCTAAAAACCGGGACGAAGACACTAAAGCTTTCTTT	CASVLPKNRDEDTKAFF	.	TRBV12-5	.	TRBJ1-1
TGTGCCAGCAGCTTATTCGGGACACGGGGTACTGAAGCTTTCTTT	CASSLFGTRGTEAFF	.	TRBV5-5	.	TRBJ1-1
TGTGCCAGCAGCTCGGGCAGGGACGGTGCAGATATGCAGTATTTT	CASSSGRDGADMQYF	.	TRBV7-9	.	TRBJ2-3
TGCGCCAGCAGCCTCGGACCAGCGGGAGGTAACGAGCAGTTCTTC	CASSLGPAGGNEQFF	TRBD2	TRBV5-1	once	TRBJ2-1
TGTGCCAGCAGTTTCGGGTCACCCGAGAAAAAGTGGGGCCAGTATTTC	CASSFGSPEKKWGQYF	.	TRBV6-2/TRBV6-3	.	TRBJ2-5
TGTGCCAGCAGCTCACCCCCTGATGCAGATATGCAGTATTTT	CASSSPPDADMQYF	.	TRBV11-1	.	TRBJ2-3
TGTGCCAGCAGCATAGGAAAGACTAGCGGGGCCTCACGGTTCGCCGATAAGCAGTTCTTC	CASSIGKTSGASRFADKQFF	TRBD2	TRBV11-1	.	TRBJ2-1
TGTGCCAGCAGCTTACCAACGGGGTACGAGCAGTACTTC	CASSLPTGYEQYF	.	TRBV5-5	many	TRBJ2-7
TGTGCCAGCAGCCTACAGTTAGACAATGGCTACACCTTC	CASSLQLDNGYTF	.	TRBV7-2	.	TRBJ1-2
TGCGCCAGCAGGTTGACGACATCTACCTACGAGCAGTACTTC	CASRLTTSTYEQYF	.	TRBV6-5	.	TRBJ2-7
TGTGCCACCAGCCCCCCCCCAAGCGGGAAGGCGTCTACGCAGTATTTT	CATSPPPSGKASTQYF	TRBD2	TRBV11-1	.	TRBJ2-3
TGCGCCAGCAGCTTGGACGGCCGTGCTAGCACAGATACACAGTATTTT	CASSLDGRASTDTQYF	.	TRBV5-1	.	TRBJ2-3
TGTGCCAGCAGTGAAGTCCCCACTAGCTTACCCGGGGAGCTGTTTTTT	CASSEVPTSLPGELFF	.	TRBV6-1	medium-sized	TRBJ2-2
TGTATCAGCAGTACCGGGACTCGTCAAGAGACCCAATACTTC	CISSTGTRQETQYF	.	TRBV6-5	.	TRBJ2-5
TGTACCAGCACCTCACGCGGACTCAGGGTCGAGCAGTACTTC	CTSTSRGLRVEQYF	.	TRBV6-2/TRBV6-3	.	TRBJ2-7
TGTGCCGGCGGCTCTAAAAGGAACTCCTACGAGCAGTACTTC	CAGGSKRNSYEQYF	.	TRBV11-2	.	TRBJ2-7
TGTGTCAGCAGTATAGGGACAGGGATTAACTATAGCTACACCTTC	CVSSIGTGINYSYTF	TRBD1	TRBV6-5	few	TRBJ1-2
TGTGTCAGCAGCCTCCGCGTCAGGAGTACCGGGGAGCTGTTTTTT	CVSSLRVRSTGELFF	.	TRBV11-2	.	TRBJ2-2
TGTGCCTGGAGTCCCACCGGGAATAACGAGCAGTTCTTC	CAWSPTGNNEQFF	.	TRBV30	.	TRBJ2-1
TGTGCCGGCATCATTGGACGACTTCGGAACACTGAAGCTTTCTTT	CAGIIGRLRNTEAFF	.	TRBV28	once	TRBJ1-1
TGTGCCAGCAGCTTAAACCTGGGGGGGATGGCCAGGGAGCTGTTTTTT	CASSLNLGGMARELFF	TRBD2	TRBV7-3	.	TRBJ2-2
TGCAGCGCCATAACATCTGGGACCGGCACTCCCTACAAGCAGTACTTT	CSAITSGTGTPYKQYF	.	TRBV29-1	once	TRBJ2-7
TGTGCCAGCAGCCTTGGCCGGGACACTGAAGCTTTCTTT	CASSLGRDTEAFF	.	TRBV12-3/TRBV12-4	.	TRBJ1-1
TGTGCCATCAGTGTAGATAGCGGGAGCCCACTCAATGGGCAGTTCTTC	CAISVDSGSPLNGQFF	TRBD2	TRBV10-3	.	TRBJ2-1
TGTGCCAGCAGCTTAGGGGTAGGACAGATGCCCTACGAGCAGTACTTC	CASSLGVGQMPYEQYF	.	TRBV7-2	.	TRBJ2-7
TGTGCTAGCAGCTTAGCTCAGGTCGTCAACGAACAGTACTTC	CASSLAQVVNEQYF	.	TRBV11-2	.	TRBJ2-7
TGTGCCAGCAGTGACGTAGCGGGATGGGTAAACAATGGGCAGTTCTTT	CASSDVAGWVNNGQFF	TRBD2	TRBV14	.	TRBJ2-1
TGTGCCATCAGCTTAGGCGTTTCTAACAATGAGCAGTTCTTC	CAISLGVSNNEQFF	.	TRBV11-3	.	TRBJ2-1
TGTACCAGCAGCTTAGCGGGAGCGGGGGTTGAGCAATTCTTC	CTSSLAGAGVEQFF	TRBD2	TRBV7-9	.	TRBJ2-1
TGTGCTTGGAGTGGTGGGATGGGGTCCAATCAGCCCCAGCATTTT	CAWSGGMGSNQPQHF	.	TRBV30	.	TRBJ1-5
TGCGCCAGCAGGGGACAGCATCTGGATACTGAAGCTTTATTT	CASRGQHLDTEALF	TRBD1	TRBV10-2	.	TRBJ1-1
TGTGCCAGCAGCTGTACAGGGGGGGGTCCAGGGGAGCTGTTTTTT	CASSCTGGGPGELFF	.	TRBV7-8	.	TRBJ2-2
TGTGCCAGCAGCTGGGGGTTAGATGTCGACAGTGAGCAGTTCTTC	CASSWGLDVDSEQFF	.	TRBV5-6	.	TRBJ2-1
TGTGCCAACACGACCCTGGCCTACGAGCAGTACTTC	CANTTLAYEQYF	.	TRBV28	.	TRBJ2-7
TGCGCCAGCAGTCAGGGAGGGGGAGGGCAGTACTTT	CASSQGGGGQYF	.	TRBV4-3	.	TRBJ2-7
TGTGCCAGCAGCTCCCACGTAGCCGACAATGAGCAGTTCTTC	CASSSHVADNEQFF	.	TRBV7-9	.	TRBJ2-1
TGTGCCAGCAATGAGAGGCCCTCGGGACAGTTGAATGAGCAGTTCTTC	CASNERPSGQLNEQFF	TRBD1	TRBV6-1	.	TRBJ2-1
TGTGGCAGCAGCCTAGATTGGAGGACAGGCAGAGTCTACAATGAGCAGTTCTTC	CGSSLDWRTGRVYNEQFF	TRBD1	TRBV4-2	.	TRBJ2-1
TGCAGCGCTGGTGATTATGACTACATCTTC	CSAGDYDYIF	.	TRBV29-1	.	TRBJ1-2
TGTGCCAGCAGCCCTTTCGGGATATCTAGCACAGATACGCAGTATTTT	CASSPFGISSTDTQYF	.	TRBV28	many	TRBJ2-3
TGTGCCAGCAGCTCCCCCGCTGGGACCAACTTCCTGACTTTC	CASSSPAGTNFLTF	.	TRBV28	.	TRBJ2-6
TGTGCCGGCAGCCATCCGAGGCCCTCTGGGGCCAACGTCCTGACATTC	CAGSHPRPSGANVLTF	.	TRBV11-1	.	TRBJ2-6
TGTGCCAGCTCACCTCAACGCAGGGGCCAGAACACCGGGGAGCTGTTTTTT	CASSPQRRGQNTGELFF	.	TRBV18	few	TRBJ2-2
TGTGCCATCAACATGGGGGGAGACAGGGGCATTTCCCTCTCTGGGGCCAACGCCCTGACTTTC	CAINMGGDRGISLSGANALTF	TRBD1	TRBV11-2	.	TRBJ2-6
TGCAGCGCTTCCCCAGGTTGGGCAATGAACATTGAAGCTATCTTT	CSASPGWAMNIEAIF	.	TRBV29-1	.	TRBJ1-1
TGTAGCGTTGAAGGGAAGCGGTGGCTTGACAATGAGCAGTTCTTC	CSVEGKRWLDNEQFF	.	TRBV29-1	.	TRBJ2-1